These T cell receptor beta chains were read from a single sample in a study of blood T cell repertoires in COVID-19. This table comes from immunoSEQ multiplex PCR, and its TCRdb copy is limited to in-frame clones, with some not included. The sample carries a few hundred thousand clones, roughly 90% recorded once. The sample taken for sequencing was peripheral blood. These receptors were obtained from a man aged 55 to 70 with acute or convalescent COVID-19. The CDR3 runs from the conserved cysteine through the conserved F or W. The order of the fields is J gene, clone size, D gene, V gene, CDR3 DNA, CDR3 protein. A D gene is named only where the DNA matches it firmly. Size is stated for part of the rows, as once, few or many counts, or as a class when the clone is expanded.

>TRBJ1-1|-|TRBD1|TRBV7-3
TGTGCCAGCAGTCCCGGGACAGTTACCAAAGTGGGGTTT
CASSPGTVTKVGF
>TRBJ1-5|once|-|TRBV29-1
TGCAGCGTTGCCCCTACAGAGAGTCAGCCCCAGCATTTT
CSVAPTESQPQHF
>TRBJ1-2|-|TRBD1|TRBV15
TGTGCCACCAGCAGAAAGACAGGGGGCGACTATGGCTACACCTTC
CATSRKTGGDYGYTF
>TRBJ2-5|-|TRBD2|TRBV3-1/TRBV3-2
TGTGCCAGCAGCCCCTTAGCGGGAGTAACAGGAGAGACCCAGTACTTC
CASSPLAGVTGETQYF
>TRBJ2-2|medium-sized|TRBD1|TRBV4-2
TGTGCCAGCAGCCAAGATTGGTCAGGGGGATACACCGGGGAGCTGTTTTTT
CASSQDWSGGYTGELFF
>TRBJ2-7|once|-|TRBV6-5
TGTGCCAGCGGTCGACTAGAGCGCGACTACGAGCAGTACTTC
CASGRLERDYEQYF
>TRBJ2-2|once|TRBD1|TRBV24-1
TGTGCCACCAGTGATTTGCCCGCAGGGGGCGTCGGCACCGGGGAGCTGTTTTTT
CATSDLPAGGVGTGELFF
>TRBJ2-5|-|TRBD1|TRBV6-1
TGTGCCAGCAGTGAAGGGGACAGGGCCAAGACCCAGTACTTC
CASSEGDRAKTQYF
>TRBJ2-1|-|-|TRBV6-2/TRBV6-3
TGTGCCAGCAGTCAAAACAGGGCGTACAATGAGCAGTTCTTC
CASSQNRAYNEQFF
>TRBJ1-3|once|TRBD1|TRBV9
TGTGCCAGCAGCGTAGGGACAGGGGCTGGAAACACCATATATTTT
CASSVGTGAGNTIYF
>TRBJ2-1|-|TRBD2|TRBV5-1
TGCGCCAGCAGCTGGGATCTCTCCGGGACTAGCGGGGTCAGTGAGCAGTTCTTC
CASSWDLSGTSGVSEQFF
>TRBJ2-5|-|TRBD2|TRBV7-2
TGTGCCAGCACCTCCCGGCGGGGGTACGAGGAGACCCAGTACTTC
CASTSRRGYEETQYF
>TRBJ2-2|once|-|TRBV30
TGTGCCTTAAACCTAGAGGGTGGGACGAACACCGGGGAGCTGTTTTTT
CALNLEGGTNTGELFF
>TRBJ2-5|-|TRBD1|TRBV11-2
TGTGCCAGCAGCTTTCTGACAGGGCAAGAGACCCAGTACTTC
CASSFLTGQETQYF
>TRBJ2-7|-|TRBD2|TRBV2
TGTGCCAGCATGGCTAGCGGGAGTTTCTACGAGCAGTACTTC
CASMASGSFYEQYF
>TRBJ2-7|-|-|TRBV18
TGTGCCAGCTCACCAGCGGGGGCGGAATACGAGCAGTACTTC
CASSPAGAEYEQYF
>TRBJ1-3|-|TRBD1|TRBV6-5
TGTGCCAGCAGCAGGGACAGGACGAGAGGAAACACCATATATTTT
CASSRDRTRGNTIYF
>TRBJ2-7|-|-|TRBV7-4
TGTGCCAACCTTTGGGGGCAGGGCGAGCAGTACTTC
CANLWGQGEQYF
>TRBJ2-1|once|TRBD2|TRBV28
TGTGCCAGCAGTTTACCCTCTAGCGGGAGCGGGCGTGAGCAGTTCTTC
CASSLPSSGSGREQFF
>TRBJ1-6|-|-|TRBV20-1
TGCAGTGCTAGTAGTTGGCAGGTGGCTAATTCACCCCTCCACTTT
CSASSWQVANSPLHF
>TRBJ1-2|-|-|TRBV3-1/TRBV3-2
TGTGCCAGCAGCCCGGCCGCAGGGGAGGGCTATGGCTACACCTTC
CASSPAAGEGYGYTF
>TRBJ1-1|-|-|TRBV12-3/TRBV12-4
TGTGCCAGCAGTTTTGGGCAGGGCACTGAAGCTTTCTTT
CASSFGQGTEAFF
>TRBJ1-4|-|TRBD1|TRBV15
TGTGCCACCAGCCGATCACAGGGGGGGACGGATGAAAAACTGTTTTTT
CATSRSQGGTDEKLFF
>TRBJ2-3|-|-|TRBV7-2
TGTGCCAGCAGCTCCGGGTACTTGGGTAGTGCAGATACGCAGTATTTT
CASSSGYLGSADTQYF
>TRBJ2-7|-|-|TRBV14
TGTGCCAGCAGCCAAGTCGCGAAGGGGGTGGTCGACGAGCAGTACTTC
CASSQVAKGVVDEQYF
>TRBJ2-7|few|-|TRBV30
TGTGCCTGGAGTATCGGGAACTACGAGCAGTACTTC
CAWSIGNYEQYF
>TRBJ2-5|-|-|TRBV28
TGTGCCAGCAGTTTAAGCGTGGGGGGCCAAGAGACCCAGTACTTC
CASSLSVGGQETQYF
>TRBJ2-5|-|TRBD1|TRBV11-3
TGTGCCAGCAGCTCCTTAACAGGGGGATCTCAGTACTTC
CASSSLTGGSQYF
>TRBJ2-7|-|-|TRBV7-8
TGTGCCAGCAGCCACCTATCCTACGAGCAGTACTTC
CASSHLSYEQYF
>TRBJ1-2|once|TRBD1|TRBV5-1
TGCGCCAGCAGCAGACAGGGGGCGCAGGACTATGGCTACACCTTC
CASSRQGAQDYGYTF
>TRBJ2-1|-|-|TRBV7-2
TGTGCCAGCAGCACCCTAGTGCTTGAGCAGTTCTTC
CASSTLVLEQFF
>TRBJ1-1|-|-|TRBV6-5
TGTGCCAGCAGTCCGACTAGAGGGACTGAAGCTTTCTTT
CASSPTRGTEAFF
>TRBJ2-5|-|-|TRBV11-3
TGTGCCAGCAGCAGTCTTTCGGGTCAGACCCAGTACTTC
CASSSLSGQTQYF
>TRBJ2-7|-|-|TRBV20-1
TGCAGTGCTAGTTCCTTAGCGGAGAGGAGTCTCTACGAGCAGTACTTC
CSASSLAERSLYEQYF
>TRBJ2-7|once|TRBD1|TRBV15
TGTGCCACCAGCAGAGGCCTGGACAGGGGAGTTTACGAGCAGTACTTC
CATSRGLDRGVYEQYF
>TRBJ2-1|-|TRBD2|TRBV7-2
TGTGCCAGCAGCTCATTAGCGGGAGGCTACAATGAGCAGTTCTTC
CASSSLAGGYNEQFF
>TRBJ1-6|-|-|TRBV5-4
TGTGCCAGCAGCACGGGAGGGACTTCAATAACCTCCTATAATTCACCCCTCCACTTT
CASSTGGTSITSYNSPLHF
>TRBJ2-7|-|-|TRBV4-3
TGCGCCAGCAGCCAAGAGTGGGGAGGGGGAGTTTGGTACGAGCAGTACTTC
CASSQEWGGGVWYEQYF
>TRBJ2-6|-|TRBD1|TRBV19
TGTGCCAGTAGGGCTCGGACAGGTGCTGGGGCCAACGTCCTGACTTTC
CASRARTGAGANVLTF
>TRBJ2-5|-|TRBD2|TRBV20-1
TGCAGTGCTAGTGGTCTAGCGGGAGGGCCGGGGTACCAAGAGACCCAGTACTTC
CSASGLAGGPGYQETQYF
>TRBJ2-1|-|TRBD2|TRBV29-1
TGCAGCGTTGTCATACTAGCGGTTTACAATGAGCAGTTCTTC
CSVVILAVYNEQFF
>TRBJ2-1|once|-|TRBV11-2
TGTGCCAGCAGCTTTCTACACGGGACTCCGCCGGGAAATGAGCAGTTCTTC
CASSFLHGTPPGNEQFF
>TRBJ2-2|-|TRBD1|TRBV7-2
TGTGCCAGCAGCTCGGACAGGGCTAACACCGGGGAGCTGTTTTTT
CASSSDRANTGELFF
>TRBJ2-2|few|-|TRBV5-5
TGTGCCAGCAGCTTCAAGGTTAGCGGAGCCGCGGGCACCGGGGAGCTGTTTTTT
CASSFKVSGAAGTGELFF
>TRBJ1-3|-|-|TRBV28
TGTGCCAGCAGTCCAACAGGGCGTGGAAACACCATATATTTT
CASSPTGRGNTIYF
>TRBJ2-7|-|-|TRBV27
TGTGCCAGCAGGCGGGGAGCGATGAATTACGAGCAGTACTTC
CASRRGAMNYEQYF
>TRBJ1-5|-|TRBD1|TRBV6-6
TGTGCCAGCAGTTCCTCCAGGACAGGGGGGAATCAGCCCCAGCATTTT
CASSSSRTGGNQPQHF
>TRBJ2-7|many|TRBD1|TRBV5-1
TGCGCCAGCAGCCTTACTGGACAGGGCCGGAACTACGAGCAGTACTTC
CASSLTGQGRNYEQYF
>TRBJ2-1|few|TRBD1|TRBV30
TGTGCCTGGAGTGTCGGCAGGGGGCCTAACAATGAGCAGTTCTTC
CAWSVGRGPNNEQFF
>TRBJ2-7|-|-|TRBV7-9
TGTGCCAGCAGCCCCCCCGGGGACTCCTACGAGCAGTACTTC
CASSPPGDSYEQYF
>TRBJ2-7|-|-|TRBV11-2
TGTGCCAGCAGCCAGACTAGATTGGACGAGCAGTACTTC
CASSQTRLDEQYF
>TRBJ1-4|-|TRBD1|TRBV4-2
TGTGCCAGCAACCCGGGACAGCCTAATGAAAAACTGTTTTTT
CASNPGQPNEKLFF
>TRBJ2-5|-|TRBD2|TRBV12-5
TGTGCTAGTGGTTTTCAGCGGGAGGTACAAGAGACCCAGTACTTC
CASGFQREVQETQYF
>TRBJ2-7|-|-|TRBV5-5
TGTGCCAGCAGCTCCGCTGGGCAGTCCTACGAGCAGTACTTC
CASSSAGQSYEQYF
>TRBJ2-5|-|TRBD2|TRBV5-6
TGTGCCAGCAGCTTGTTGCGGGAGGGCCTGGGGCAAGAGACCCAGTACTTC
CASSLLREGLGQETQYF
>TRBJ1-1|-|-|TRBV7-8
TGTGCCAGCAGCTTAGCGGAGGGGAACACTGAAGCTTTCTTT
CASSLAEGNTEAFF
>TRBJ1-2|-|-|TRBV7-9
TGTGCCAGCGTACCTGGGGCAGTCAACTATGGCTACACCTTC
CASVPGAVNYGYTF
>TRBJ1-3|-|-|TRBV7-2
TGTGCCAGCAGCTTAGGAACAGATAGGAACACCATATATTTT
CASSLGTDRNTIYF
>TRBJ1-5|-|-|TRBV9
TGTGCCAGCAGCCGACAGACAGTTCATAGCAATCAGCCCCAGCATTTT
CASSRQTVHSNQPQHF
>TRBJ2-3|-|TRBD1|TRBV24-1
TGTGCCACCAGTGGAAATATTTGGGACAGGGGTTCAGATACGCAGTATTTT
CATSGNIWDRGSDTQYF